This T cell receptor (beta chain) was captured in a study of cytomegalovirus exposure and HLA in healthy donors. Study-level information: Later, an analysis reported that the 95 to 150 validation repertoires had used the same platform as the roughly 660 first-cohort repertoires. Notes on the study in general: Some TCR beta chains (more than 150 of them) were listed as cytomegalovirus-associated. Most TCRs appeared rarely, but some public TCRs recurred in many donors.

Measured with immunoSEQ multiplex PCR; TCRdb has only the in-frame clones, and not every one. This table holds about 170,000 clones, about 96% found once. The donors were part of the validation cohort of some 120 subjects. That cohort was separate from the first cohort, which comprised several hundred subjects. The CDR3 sequence is 18 residues long. The V gene's germline CDR1 is LGHNA and CDR2 YNFKEQ. After removal of 0 bases from V and 3 bases from J, the junction contained 8 bases not matched to a gene. This clone was detected only once. Its cognate antigen is unknown. The gene calls are TRBV4-2 and TRBJ1-4; 9 bases line up with TRBD1. This sequence was found in a woman aged 18-35 years in good health and CMV-seronegative. The specimen was PBMCs. In nucleotides, the CDR3 is TGTGCCAGCAGCCAAGAAGACAGGGGGGTTGGGTCTAATGAAAAACTGTTTTTT. Residues: CASSQEDRGVGSNEKLFF.